A selection of T cell receptor beta chains follows, all from one sample in a study of control samples from healthy donors and cancer patients. The assay was immunoSEQ multiplex PCR, and TCRdb's table has in-frame clones only and misses some. Seen here are around 150,000 clones, 90% to 95% observed once, and the top ten hold under 8.5%. What was sequenced was blood. Receptor source: a woman between 35 and 50 years old in good health. Each CDR3 is given with its conserved first and last residue. Fields, in order: clone size, CDR3 length, J gene, V gene, D gene, CDR3 protein, CDR3 DNA. The D gene is left open where the match is weak. The size of a clone is reported for some rows only, either as once, few or many, or as a class for expanded clones.

abundance: NA
len: 14
j_gene: TRBJ2-3
v_gene: TRBV6-2/TRBV6-3
d_gene: NA
CDR3aa: CASSQSPDRGTQYF
CDR3nt: TGTGCCAGCAGTCAAAGTCCCGACAGAGGTACGCAGTATTTT

abundance: NA
len: 13
j_gene: TRBJ2-7
v_gene: TRBV5-4
d_gene: NA
CDR3aa: CASSPTDHYEQYF
CDR3nt: TGTGCCAGCAGCCCGACAGACCACTACGAGCAGTACTTC

abundance: NA
len: 14
j_gene: TRBJ1-1
v_gene: TRBV6-2/TRBV6-3
d_gene: NA
CDR3aa: CASSYRVSRTEAFF
CDR3nt: TGTGCCAGCAGTTACAGGGTATCTAGGACTGAAGCTTTCTTT

abundance: NA
len: 14
j_gene: TRBJ1-2
v_gene: TRBV29-1
d_gene: NA
CDR3aa: CSAVGETGHYGYTF
CDR3nt: TGCAGCGCCGTGGGGGAGACAGGACACTATGGCTACACCTTC

abundance: NA
len: 16
j_gene: TRBJ2-6
v_gene: TRBV5-4
d_gene: NA
CDR3aa: CASSFGQSSGANVLTF
CDR3nt: TGTGCCAGCAGCTTTGGACAGAGCTCTGGGGCCAACGTCCTGACTTTC

abundance: NA
len: 13
j_gene: TRBJ1-2
v_gene: TRBV5-6
d_gene: NA
CDR3aa: CASSLGSGLGYTF
CDR3nt: TGTGCCAGCAGCTTGGGTTCGGGACTCGGCTACACCTTC

abundance: NA
len: 20
j_gene: TRBJ2-3
v_gene: TRBV14
d_gene: TRBD2
CDR3aa: CASSQDRSQRRERGIDTQYF
CDR3nt: TGTGCCAGCAGCCAAGATCGATCGCAAAGGCGGGAGCGAGGGATCGATACGCAGTATTTT

abundance: NA
len: 12
j_gene: TRBJ2-5
v_gene: TRBV29-1
d_gene: NA
CDR3aa: CSARWSKETQYF
CDR3nt: TGCAGCGCTAGGTGGTCAAAAGAGACCCAGTACTTC

abundance: once
len: 15
j_gene: TRBJ1-2
v_gene: TRBV19
d_gene: TRBD1
CDR3aa: CASSIGGRTGNGYTF
CDR3nt: TGTGCCAGTAGTATAGGAGGGAGGACAGGAAATGGCTACACCTTC

abundance: NA
len: 14
j_gene: TRBJ1-3
v_gene: TRBV7-9
d_gene: NA
CDR3aa: CASSLSVSGNTIYF
CDR3nt: TGTGCCAGCAGCTTATCGGTCTCTGGAAACACCATATATTTT

abundance: NA
len: 15
j_gene: TRBJ2-7
v_gene: TRBV19
d_gene: NA
CDR3aa: CASSISRDTFYEQYF
CDR3nt: TGTGCCAGTAGCATTTCCCGGGACACTTTCTACGAGCAGTACTTC

abundance: once
len: 12
j_gene: TRBJ1-5
v_gene: TRBV19
d_gene: TRBD1
CDR3aa: CAIQGGNQPQHF
CDR3nt: TGTGCAATTCAGGGGGGCAATCAGCCCCAGCATTTT

abundance: NA
len: 13
j_gene: TRBJ1-2
v_gene: TRBV18
d_gene: NA
CDR3aa: CASSPPGDDGYTF
CDR3nt: TGTGCCAGCTCACCACCAGGGGACGATGGCTACACCTTC

abundance: few
len: 15
j_gene: TRBJ1-2
v_gene: TRBV18
d_gene: NA
CDR3aa: CASSPQGEWGYGYTF
CDR3nt: TGTGCCAGCTCACCACAGGGGGAATGGGGTTATGGCTACACCTTC

abundance: once
len: 12
j_gene: TRBJ1-1
v_gene: TRBV19
d_gene: NA
CDR3aa: CARRTDSTEAFF
CDR3nt: TGTGCCAGAAGGACAGACAGCACTGAAGCTTTCTTT

abundance: NA
len: 14
j_gene: TRBJ2-1
v_gene: TRBV6-6
d_gene: TRBD2
CDR3aa: CASRDTSGRAWVFF
CDR3nt: TGTGCCAGCAGAGATACTAGCGGGAGGGCCTGGGTGTTCTTC

abundance: NA
len: 14
j_gene: TRBJ1-4
v_gene: TRBV2
d_gene: NA
CDR3aa: CASSLYLSNEKLFF
CDR3nt: TGTGCCAGCAGTCTCTATTTAAGTAATGAAAAACTGTTTTTT

abundance: NA
len: 12
j_gene: TRBJ1-2
v_gene: TRBV27
d_gene: NA
CDR3aa: CASYGGWAGYTF
CDR3nt: TGTGCCAGCTACGGGGGGTGGGCTGGCTACACCTTC

abundance: NA
len: 15
j_gene: TRBJ1-6
v_gene: TRBV4-3
d_gene: NA
CDR3aa: CASSQHGPYNSPLHF
CDR3nt: TGCGCCAGCAGCCAACACGGACCGTATAATTCACCCCTCCACTTT

abundance: NA
len: 14
j_gene: TRBJ1-2
v_gene: TRBV6-5
d_gene: NA
CDR3aa: CASSYSGSGSGYTF
CDR3nt: TGTGCCAGCAGTTACTCTGGGTCGGGCAGCGGCTACACCTTC

abundance: once
len: 15
j_gene: TRBJ2-5
v_gene: TRBV10-3
d_gene: TRBD1
CDR3aa: CAISGTGTNQETQYF
CDR3nt: TGTGCCATCAGTGGGACAGGGACAAACCAAGAGACCCAGTACTTC

abundance: NA
len: 15
j_gene: TRBJ2-4
v_gene: TRBV15
d_gene: NA
CDR3aa: CATSRDAGTYSYQYF
CDR3nt: TGTGCCACCAGCAGAGATGCCGGGACATACTCCTATCAGTACTTC

abundance: NA
len: 14
j_gene: TRBJ1-2
v_gene: TRBV7-2
d_gene: NA
CDR3aa: CASSPRDTNYGYTF
CDR3nt: TGTGCCAGCAGCCCTCGGGACACTAACTATGGCTACACCTTC

abundance: NA
len: 13
j_gene: TRBJ1-6
v_gene: TRBV2
d_gene: NA
CDR3aa: CASCYSYNSPLHF
CDR3nt: TGTGCCAGCTGCTACTCCTATAATTCACCCCTCCACTTT

abundance: NA
len: 13
j_gene: TRBJ2-5
v_gene: TRBV27
d_gene: NA
CDR3aa: CASSPWGRETQYF
CDR3nt: TGTGCCAGCAGCCCGTGGGGGCGGGAGACCCAGTACTTC

abundance: NA
len: 15
j_gene: TRBJ1-2
v_gene: TRBV6-5
d_gene: NA
CDR3aa: CASTSRGRYYYGYTF
CDR3nt: TGTGCCAGCACCAGCCGGGGCAGGTACTACTATGGCTACACCTTC

abundance: NA
len: 14
j_gene: TRBJ1-1
v_gene: TRBV5-6
d_gene: TRBD1
CDR3aa: CASSPTGVNTEAFF
CDR3nt: TGTGCCAGCAGCCCGACAGGGGTGAACACTGAAGCTTTCTTT

abundance: NA
len: 14
j_gene: TRBJ2-1
v_gene: TRBV7-3
d_gene: TRBD2
CDR3aa: CASSSRDYYNEQFF
CDR3nt: TGTGCCAGCAGCTCACGGGACTACTACAATGAGCAGTTCTTC

abundance: NA
len: 18
j_gene: TRBJ2-1
v_gene: TRBV11-3
d_gene: TRBD2
CDR3aa: CASSLGLERGGAYNEQFF
CDR3nt: TGTGCCAGCAGCTTAGGGCTCGAGCGGGGGGGCGCCTACAATGAGCAGTTCTTC

abundance: NA
len: 15
j_gene: TRBJ1-4
v_gene: TRBV7-8
d_gene: NA
CDR3aa: CASSDLWASNEKLFF
CDR3nt: TGTGCCAGCAGCGACCTATGGGCCAGTAATGAAAAACTGTTTTTT

abundance: NA
len: 13
j_gene: TRBJ2-7
v_gene: TRBV19
d_gene: NA
CDR3aa: CASRGGGNDGQYF
CDR3nt: TGTGCCAGTAGAGGGGGGGGGAACGACGGGCAGTACTTC

abundance: NA
len: 16
j_gene: TRBJ1-3
v_gene: TRBV7-3
d_gene: NA
CDR3aa: CASSLNGLNSGNTIYF
CDR3nt: TGTGCCAGCAGCTTAAACGGACTGAACTCTGGAAACACCATATATTTT

abundance: NA
len: 14
j_gene: TRBJ2-7
v_gene: TRBV10-3
d_gene: TRBD1
CDR3aa: CAIRGQVGSYEQYF
CDR3nt: TGTGCCATCAGGGGACAGGTGGGCTCCTACGAGCAGTACTTC

abundance: once
len: 14
j_gene: TRBJ1-4
v_gene: TRBV4-1
d_gene: TRBD1
CDR3aa: CASSQERQGRKLFF
CDR3nt: TGCGCCAGCAGCCAAGAAAGACAGGGGCGGAAACTGTTTTTT

abundance: NA
len: 12
j_gene: TRBJ1-6
v_gene: TRBV30
d_gene: NA
CDR3aa: CAWMKHNSPLHF
CDR3nt: TGTGCCTGGATGAAGCATAATTCACCCCTCCACTTT

abundance: NA
len: 16
j_gene: TRBJ1-4
v_gene: TRBV2
d_gene: NA
CDR3aa: CASSNRDIATNEKLFF
CDR3nt: TGTGCCAGCAGTAACCGGGACATTGCAACTAATGAAAAACTGTTTTTT

abundance: once
len: 17
j_gene: TRBJ2-6
v_gene: TRBV19
d_gene: NA
CDR3aa: CATSLGMKWAGANVLTF
CDR3nt: TGTGCCACCTCCCTAGGGATGAAATGGGCTGGGGCCAACGTCCTGACTTTC

abundance: NA
len: 12
j_gene: TRBJ2-3
v_gene: TRBV15
d_gene: TRBD2
CDR3aa: CATSFGEGTQYF
CDR3nt: TGTGCCACCAGCTTCGGGGAGGGTACGCAGTATTTT

abundance: NA
len: 15
j_gene: TRBJ2-5
v_gene: TRBV5-4
d_gene: TRBD1
CDR3aa: CASSYHRGRVVTQYF
CDR3nt: TGTGCCAGCAGCTACCACAGGGGGCGCGTCGTGACCCAGTACTTC

abundance: NA
len: 14
j_gene: TRBJ2-5
v_gene: TRBV29-1
d_gene: NA
CDR3aa: CSVALDARRETQYF
CDR3nt: TGCAGCGTAGCATTGGACGCCCGTCGGGAGACCCAGTACTTC

abundance: NA
len: 14
j_gene: TRBJ1-2
v_gene: TRBV7-3
d_gene: NA
CDR3aa: CASSALAGGRGYTF
CDR3nt: TGTGCCAGCAGCGCGCTGGCGGGGGGTCGAGGCTACACCTTC

abundance: NA
len: 15
j_gene: TRBJ2-7
v_gene: TRBV5-8
d_gene: TRBD1
CDR3aa: CASSATGQGFLEQYF
CDR3nt: TGTGCCAGCAGCGCGACGGGACAGGGGTTTCTCGAGCAGTACTTC

abundance: once
len: 13
j_gene: TRBJ1-2
v_gene: TRBV10-3
d_gene: NA
CDR3aa: CAISRQDSYGYTF
CDR3nt: TGTGCCATCAGCCGACAGGACAGCTATGGCTACACCTTC

abundance: NA
len: 14
j_gene: TRBJ1-2
v_gene: TRBV7-6
d_gene: NA
CDR3aa: CASSLAGPRDGYTF
CDR3nt: TGTGCCAGCAGCTTAGCGGGACCTAGGGATGGCTACACCTTC

abundance: NA
len: 17
j_gene: TRBJ1-5
v_gene: TRBV27
d_gene: TRBD1
CDR3aa: CASGQRQGVNSNQPQHF
CDR3nt: TGTGCCAGCGGTCAAAGACAGGGTGTAAATAGCAATCAGCCCCAGCATTTT